The 3 T cell receptor beta chains listed next were all sequenced from one sample in a study of T cell responses to AZD1222 COVID-19 vaccine. Clones were sequenced by immunoSEQ multiplex PCR, and TCRdb holds only the in-frame ones, with some missing. The sample carries some 130,000 clones, around 84% recorded once. Sequencing used peripheral blood, obtained on day 0 of AZD1222 vaccination. The receptor set was obtained from an adult in good health.

The CDR3 DNA sequence: TGTGCCAGTAGTATATTAAGGTACAATCAGCCCCAGCATTTT. Translating gives CASSILRYNQPQHF. The rearrangement joins TRBV19 to TRBJ1-5; D not certain. The V end was cut by 2 bases, the J end by 3 bases, with 8 bases between. Germline values: CDR1 LNHDA, CDR2 SQIVND (reference sequence). The CDR3 contains 14 residues.

V and J are TRBV6-2 or TRBV6-3 and TRBJ2-1, with TRBD1 identical over 8 bases. Germline V gene data show CDR1 as MNHEY and CDR2 as SVGEGT. Trimming removed 5 bases from V and 10 bases from J; junction bases left unmatched: 1. The CDR3 spans 11 residues. The DNA of the CDR3 is TGTGCCAGCAGTCGACAGGGGGAGCAGTTCTTC. Translated: CASSRQGEQFF.

The V and J genes are TRBV27 and TRBJ2-7; D perhaps matches TRBD2 (7 bases). V lost 5 bases and J 1 base, leaving 12 bases between the germline ends. This CDR3 is built from 14 residues. The germline V gene has CDR1 MNHEY and CDR2 SMNVEV (reference sequence). Here the CDR3 reads CASSRGGKSYEQYF. The DNA of the CDR3 is TGTGCCAGCAGTAGGGGGGGGAAGTCCTACGAGCAGTACTTC.